These 32 T cell receptor beta chains share one sample of origin, sequenced in a study of Graves' ophthalmopathy and Graves' hyperthyroidism. Researchers took RNA transcripts and amplified TCR beta CDR3 regions from them. Second-round multiplex PCR followed a first-round RT-PCR using HTBI primers. TCRdb reanalysed the multiplex PCR reads using MiXCR and keeps one entry per CDR3 protein. The sample has about 620,000 distinct CDR3 sequences; about 20% are singletons. Sequencing was carried out using peripheral blood. The receptors were gathered from a young woman with stable Graves' hyperthyroidism. Some clones in this sample may be carry-over from other donors' samples.

In its sample, this clonotype was seen many times. The rearrangement joins TRBV6-1 to TRBJ1-2; 12 nucleotides agree with TRBD1. This CDR3 has 14 amino acids. V was pared by 6 bases and J by 7 bases, with 6 bases of the junction left unmatched. Germline V CDR1 and CDR2: MNHNS, SASEGT. Written as DNA, the CDR3 is TGTGCCAGCAGGCAAGGGACAGGGGGCTTTGGCTACACCTTC. Protein sequence: CASRQGTGGFGYTF.

In this sample, this clonotype turned up many times. The rearrangement uses TRBV5-6 and TRBJ1-3; maybe TRBD1 (5 bases). The CDR3 extends over 15 amino acids. Germline V gives CDR1 SGHDT, CDR2 YYEEEE. Trimming left V 3 bases short and J 3 bases short, with 13 bases between. The CDR3 nucleotides are TGTGCCAGCAGCTCCCAGGGAACTGGTGGAAACACCATATATTTT. This codes for CASSSQGTGGNTIYF.

This clonotype was recorded many times. The chain joins TRBV2 to TRBJ1-5; TRBD1 is a possible D gene (5 bases). Germline CDR1 SNHLY, CDR2 FYNNEI. The CDR3 covers 16 residues. V lost 4 bases and J 3 bases, leaving 16 bases between the germline ends. DNA of the CDR3: TGTGCCAGCAGTGTTGACAGCCTAAGGATCAATCAGCCCCAGCATTTT. As protein: CASSVDSLRINQPQHF.

This clonotype was counted ten times or more. V is TRBV5-1 and J is TRBJ1-1; D is undetermined. The V end lost 4 bases, the J end lost 3 bases, and 10 bases lay between the germline ends. CDR1 SGHRS and CDR2 YFSETQ come from the germline V gene. The CDR3 is made up of 13 amino acids. This CDR3 reads CASSRTTDTEAFF. The CDR3 DNA sequence: TGCGCCAGCAGCCGGACTACAGACACTGAAGCTTTCTTT.

This clonotype has ten or more counts. The chain links TRBV7-3 to TRBJ1-1; D is unresolved. Trimming removed 1 base from V and 8 bases from J, with 17 bases in between. Germline CDR1 is SGHTA and CDR2 is FQGTGA. The CDR3 spans 15 residues. CDR3 nucleotides: TGTGCCAGCAGCTTAATTGGAGGAACCCGGGCCGAAGCTTTCTTT. Its protein is CASSLIGGTRAEAFF. The variable domain in full, with the rest retrieved from reference TRBV7-3 and TRBJ1-1, is GAGVSQTPSNKVTEKGKYVELRCDPISGHTALYWYRQSLGQGPEFLIYFQGTGAADDSGLPNDRFFAVRPEGSVSTLKIQRTERGDSAVYLCASSLIGGTRAEAFFGQGTRLTVV.

The chain's CDR3 is CATSDSGIHEQYF. The CDR3 DNA is TGTGCCACCAGTGATTCGGGTATCCACGAGCAGTACTTC. The chain carries TRBV24-1 and TRBJ2-7; D gene ambiguous. Trimming left V 2 bases short and J 5 bases short, with 9 bases between. This CDR3 contains 13 residues. The germline V gene encodes CDR1 KGHDR and CDR2 SFDVKD.

Many counts were recorded for this clonotype. This chain connects TRBV12-3 or TRBV12-4 to TRBJ2-5, with 7 bases fitting TRBD2. CDR3 length: 14 amino acids. V was pared by 6 bases and J by 4 bases, with 8 bases of the junction left unmatched. The CDR3 is CASSLGGERETQYF. The CDR3 DNA reads as TGTGCCAGCAGCCTTGGGGGGGAGAGAGAGACCCAGTACTTC.

This clonotype was detected ten times or more. The chain couples TRBV6-5 to TRBJ1-2, with D possibly TRBD1 on 5 matching bases. In germline, CDR1 is MNHEY, CDR2 SVGAGI. CDR3 length: 13 residues. The V end lost 5 bases, the J end lost 4 bases, and 11 bases lay between the germline ends. The CDR3 DNA follows: TGTGCCAGCAGTAACCAGGGTTTCTATGGCTACACCTTC. Translated: CASSNQGFYGYTF.

This clonotype has ten or more counts. The gene calls are TRBV28 and TRBJ1-6, with 10 nucleotides matching TRBD1. The germline V gene has CDR1 MDHEN and CDR2 SYDVKM. J gave up 10 bases and V 10 bases, and 7 bases lay outside the gene matches. The CDR3 contains 13 residues. The CDR3 DNA is TGTGCCACCAGAGGGACAGGGGAGTCACCCCTCCACTTT. Translating gives CATRGTGESPLHF. Full variable domain (rest looked up from reference TRBV28 and TRBJ1-6): DVKVTQSSRYLVKRTGEKVFLECVQDMDHENMFWYRQDPGLGLRLIYFSYDVKMKEKGDIPEGYSVSREKKERFSLILESASTNQTSMYLCATRGTGESPLHFGNGTRLTVT.

The genes are TRBV4-1 and TRBJ2-2; D could derive from TRBD1 or TRBD2 (6 bases each). This CDR3 contains 14 residues. Trimming removed 6 bases at V and 6 bases at J, with 14 bases between. Germline lookup yields CDR1 MGHRA and CDR2 YSYEKL. CDR3 residues: CASRTQGGAGELFF. In DNA, the CDR3 is TGCGCCAGCAGGACACAGGGAGGCGCCGGGGAGCTGTTTTTT.

This chain links TRBV6-9 with TRBJ2-5, with 12 positions matching TRBD2. The V gene's germline CDR1 is MNHGY and CDR2 SVAAGI. After removal of 6 bases from V and 5 bases from J, the junction contained 28 bases not matched to a gene. The CDR3 loop spans 22 amino acids. CDR3 sequence reads: CASRYRLAGAETNPLGQETQYF. In DNA form, the CDR3 reads TGTGCCAGCAGATATAGACTAGCGGGGGCCGAAACGAACCCACTCGGCCAGGAGACCCAGTACTTC.

Ten or more counts support this clonotype. The genes are TRBV20-1 and TRBJ2-5; D possibly corresponds to TRBD2 (5 bases). The CDR3 contains 15 residues. Deletions cut 5 bases from V and 2 bases from J, with 18 bases between. In germline, CDR1 is DFQATT, CDR2 SNEGSKA (reference sequence). In DNA form, the CDR3 reads TGCAGTGCTCAAGGTTTGGGGAGCCTACAAGAGACCCAGTACTTC. As protein: CSAQGLGSLQETQYF.

With regard to this clonotype: This clone may be a read error of a much larger clone one base away. DNA for the CDR3: TGTGCCTGGAGTAAAGGAGTCTGTGGCTACACCTTC. It codes for CAWSKGVCGYTF. The chain carries TRBV30 and TRBJ1-2; D not resolved. The germline V gene encodes CDR1 GTSNPN and CDR2 SVGIG (reference sequence). V lost 2 bases, J lost 7 bases, and 11 bases lay in between. CDR3 length equals 12 residues.

The sample holds a few counts of this clonotype. This chain connects TRBV18 to TRBJ2-5; D is unresolved. The CDR3 contains 12 residues. From germline, CDR1 is KGHSH and CDR2 LQKENI. The germline V and J ends were trimmed by 6 bases and 7 bases, with 12 bases remaining between them. The CDR3 loop is CASSQNHGTQYF. CDR3 bases: TGTGCCAGCTCCCAAAACCATGGGACCCAGTACTTC.

The V gene is TRBV11-2, the J gene TRBJ2-7, with 7 bases lining up with TRBD2. The CDR3 covers 16 residues. V gave up 0 bases and J gave up 1 base; unmatched junction bases: 6. Germline V gives CDR1 SGHAT, CDR2 FQNNGV. In nucleotides, the CDR3 is TGTGCCAGCAGCTTAGACCCCGGGACTATTTCCTACGAGCAGTACTTC. It is translated as CASSLDPGTISYEQYF.

In its sample, this clonotype was seen many times. This may be a read error: a much more frequent sequence differs by one nucleotide. The chain combines TRBV7-2 with TRBJ2-7, with TRBD1 as a possible D gene (6 bases). Germline CDR1 reads SGHTA; CDR2 reads FQGNSA. The CDR3 extends over 13 amino acids. CDR3 residues: CAGSLLDSTEQYF. CDR3 nucleotide sequence: TGTGCCGGCAGCTTACTGGACAGCACCGAGCAGTACTTC.

This clonotype has ten or more counts. The J gene is TRBJ1-6, the V gene TRBV6-5; D is uncertain. CDR3 length equals 15 residues. The V end was cut by 2 bases, the J end by 7 bases, with 12 bases between. Looked up from germline, CDR1 is MNHEY and CDR2 is SVGAGI. Here the CDR3 DNA reads TGTGCCAGCAGTTACCTCGTGAGGTGGAATTCACCCCTCCACTTT. It is translated as CASSYLVRWNSPLHF.

The rearrangement joins TRBV15 to TRBJ2-5, with unresolved D. Trimming removed 5 bases from V and 3 bases from J, with 13 bases in between. The CDR3 sequence is 14 residues long. The germline CDR1 and CDR2 sequences are LNHNV and YYDKDF (reference sequence). The CDR3 spells CATSDVNNEETQYF. DNA of the CDR3: TGTGCCACCAGCGACGTTAATAACGAAGAGACCCAGTACTTC.

This clonotype was counted ten times or more. The gene calls are TRBV6-5 and TRBJ2-7, with TRBD2 as a possible D gene (5 bases). The germline V gene has CDR1 MNHEY and CDR2 SVGAGI. The CDR3 is 14 amino acids. V lost 2 bases and J lost 1, with 9 bases in between. This chain's CDR3 is CASSYDRGSYEQYF. CDR3 DNA sequence: TGTGCCAGCAGTTACGATCGGGGTTCCTACGAGCAGTACTTC.

As concerns this clonotype: A much larger clone is a single base away; this may be a read error. This chain joins TRBV19 and TRBJ2-7; D uncertain. Looked up from germline, CDR1 is LNHDA and CDR2 is SQIVND (reference sequence). The CDR3 has 13 residues. Trimming left V 9 bases short and J 1 base short, with 13 bases between. CDR3 nucleotide sequence: TGTGCCAGCCGACTCGGCCCATCCTACGAGCAGTACGTC. Translating it yields CASRLGPSYEQYV.

Only a few counts were recorded for this clonotype. The chain employs TRBV9 and TRBJ1-1; no definite D call. In germline, CDR1 is SGDLS, CDR2 YYNGEE. The CDR3 totals 14 residues. The germline V and J ends were trimmed by 0 bases and 5 bases, with 11 bases remaining between them. The CDR3 here is CASSVALAWTEAFF. Written as DNA, the CDR3 is TGTGCCAGCAGCGTAGCGCTGGCGTGGACTGAAGCTTTCTTT.

This CDR3 reads CSARSPTNTEAFF. The CDR3 DNA reads as TGCAGTGCTAGATCCCCAACGAACACTGAAGCTTTCTTT. The V gene is TRBV20-1, the J gene TRBJ1-1, with D uncertain. V was trimmed by 2 bases and J by 1 base, leaving 8 bases between them. The V gene's germline CDR1 is DFQATT and CDR2 SNEGSKA (reference sequence). The CDR3 is 13 amino acids.

This clonotype appeared many times. The rearrangement uses TRBV9 and TRBJ1-2, with unresolved D. The CDR3 totals 13 residues. The germline CDR1 and CDR2 sequences are SGDLS and YYNGEE. Between the trimmed V and J ends, which lost 0 bases and 6 bases, there was a span of 9 bases. CDR3 in DNA: TGTGCCAGCAGCGTAGGGTTGGTGAATGGCTACACCTTC. Protein sequence: CASSVGLVNGYTF.

This clonotype was recorded many times. CDR3 nucleotide sequence: TGTGCCAGCAGTCCCATGGGACAGGGAGGGCGGGGTGGTGGTCAGCCCCAGCATTTT. Amino acids: CASSPMGQGGRGGGQPQHF. V and J are TRBV6-4 and TRBJ1-5; TRBD1 agrees at 9 bases. Germline V CDR1 and CDR2: MRHNA, SNTAGT. This CDR3 has 19 residues. The V segment lost 5 bases and the J segment 6 bases; nucleotides outside the gene matches: 20.

This clonotype appeared many times. This sequence joins TRBV6-2 or TRBV6-3 and TRBJ2-5; the D is unclear. The CDR3 is 12 amino acids. Germline V gene data show CDR1 as MNHEY and CDR2 as SVGEGT. Trimming stripped 2 bases from V and 5 bases from J, with 6 bases between. The CDR3 is CASSYIWETQYF. Written as DNA, the CDR3 is TGTGCCAGCAGTTACATCTGGGAGACCCAGTACTTC.

This clonotype has a handful of counts. This chain uses TRBV12-5 with TRBJ1-5; 9 bases are shared with TRBD1. J gave up 6 bases and V 2 bases, and 14 bases lay outside the gene matches. This CDR3 has 18 amino acids. The germline V gene has CDR1 LGHNT and CDR2 FRNRAP. The CDR3 nucleotides are TGTGCTAGTGGTTTGCTTACCTCCGGGACAGGGTTTACTCAGCCCCAGCATTTT. Protein: CASGLLTSGTGFTQPQHF.

This clonotype was counted ten times or more. The genes are TRBV2 and TRBJ2-7; TRBD1 matches at 8 bases. Germline CDR1 and CDR2: SNHLY and FYNNEI. The V and J ends lost 6 bases and 5 bases, in that order; junction bases with no gene match: 9. This CDR3 is 14 amino acids long. The CDR3 region is CASRTPGQVDEQYF. CDR3 nucleotide sequence: TGTGCCAGCAGAACCCCGGGACAGGTCGACGAGCAGTACTTC.

This clonotype appeared a few times. The gene calls are TRBV28 and TRBJ1-2, with 9 bases fitting TRBD1. Germline lookup yields CDR1 MDHEN and CDR2 SYDVKM. The CDR3 consists of 13 residues. The V and J ends lost 5 bases and 6 bases, in that order; junction bases with no gene match: 4. The DNA for the CDR3 is TGTGCCAGCAGTCGACAGGGGGTCCATGGCTACACCTTC. Amino acid sequence: CASSRQGVHGYTF.

The V and J genes are TRBV2 and TRBJ1-5, with D maybe TRBD1 (6 bases). Germline lookup yields CDR1 SNHLY and CDR2 FYNNEI. Trimming took off 3 bases at V and 5 bases at J, with 11 bases between the two ends. This CDR3 spans 14 amino acids. CDR3 nucleotide sequence: TGTGCCAGCAGTGATAGCGGGGGCCATCAGCCCCAGCATTTT. It translates to CASSDSGGHQPQHF.

Concerning this clonotype: Since the CDR3 does not end with the conserved phenylalanine or tryptophan, this likely comes from a read error. CDR3 sequence: CASSVDLGNTGELFV. The CDR3 nucleotides are TGTGCCAGCAGCGTAGATTTGGGGAACACCGGGGAGCTGTTTGTT. The rearrangement joins TRBV9 to TRBJ2-2, with no clear D. Germline loops: CDR1 SGDLS, CDR2 YYNGEE. The CDR3 has 15 residues. V lost 0 bases, J lost 1 base, and 7 bases lay in between.

The V call is TRBV6-1, the J call TRBJ2-7; 12 bases line up with TRBD2. Germline-derived CDR1 and CDR2 are MNHNS and SASEGT. CDR3 length equals 16 residues. With 6 bases clipped from V and 1 base from J, the junction kept 7 bases outside the gene matches. The CDR3 DNA sequence: TGTGCCAGCAGCCACGGACTAGCGGGGAATTCCTACGAGCAGTACTTC. Encoded protein: CASSHGLAGNSYEQYF.

This clonotype occurred many times. The CDR3 nucleotides read TGTGCCAGCAGTGAATATGGGACAGGGTCCTACGAGCAGTACTTC. Protein product: CASSEYGTGSYEQYF. The V call is TRBV25-1, the J call TRBJ2-7, with TRBD1 matching 9 bases. Trimming at V came to 0 bases and at J to 1 base, leaving 1 base not matched to a gene. The CDR3 extends over 15 amino acids. Germline CDR1 MGHDK, CDR2 SYGVNS.